The clone carrying this T cell receptor (beta chain) was counted between two and nine times. The germline V gene encodes CDR1 SGHVS and CDR2 FQNEAQ. This CDR3 is 14 amino acids long. Trimming shortened V by 4 bases and J by 3 bases, and 12 bases separated the two germline ends. Sequencing was performed with immunoSEQ multiplex PCR; in TCRdb, only in-frame clones are kept and a portion is missing. The table includes roughly 99,000 clones, around 90% detected once. The sample belongs to a study of T cell changes during pregnancy in multiple sclerosis. This sample comprised peripheral blood, obtained in the third trimester of pregnancy. This chain uses TRBV7-8 with TRBJ1-1, with D tentatively TRBD1 (6 bases). The source is a female donor in good health, enrolled as a control in a pregnancy study. The CDR3 region is CASSSGEEDTEAFF. In DNA, the CDR3 is TGTGCCAGCAGCTCAGGGGAAGAGGACACTGAAGCTTTCTTT.